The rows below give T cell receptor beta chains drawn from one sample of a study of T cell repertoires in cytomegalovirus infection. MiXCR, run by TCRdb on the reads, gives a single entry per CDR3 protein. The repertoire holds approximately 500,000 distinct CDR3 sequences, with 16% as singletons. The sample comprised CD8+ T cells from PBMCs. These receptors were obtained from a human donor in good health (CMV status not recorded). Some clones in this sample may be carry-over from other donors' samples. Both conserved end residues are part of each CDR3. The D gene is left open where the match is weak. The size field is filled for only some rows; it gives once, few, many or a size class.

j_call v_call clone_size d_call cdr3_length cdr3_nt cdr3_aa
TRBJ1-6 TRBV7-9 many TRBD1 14 TGTGCCAGCCGGGGGGGACAGGTGAATTCACCCCTCCACTTT CASRGGQVNSPLHF
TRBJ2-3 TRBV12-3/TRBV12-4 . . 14 TGTGCCAGCAGTTTTTCAGGACGCCAAGATACGCAGTATTTT CASSFSGRQDTQYF
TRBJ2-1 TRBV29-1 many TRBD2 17 TGCAGCGTCCTCGGACTAGCGGGAGAGTGGTCCTACAATGAGCAGTTCTTC CSVLGLAGEWSYNEQFF
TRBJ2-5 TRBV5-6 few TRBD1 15 TGTGCCAGCAGCCAGGGACAGGAGGGGGGAGAGACCCAGTACTTC CASSQGQEGGETQYF
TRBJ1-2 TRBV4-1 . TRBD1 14 TGCGCCAGCAGCCAAGATCCAGGGGGCGATGGCTACACCTTC CASSQDPGGDGYTF
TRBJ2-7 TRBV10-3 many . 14 TGTGCCATCAGTGCGGCGGACAATCCCTACGAGCAGTACTTC CAISAADNPYEQYF
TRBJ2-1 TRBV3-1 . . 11 TGTGCCAGCAGCCGCTACGATGAGCAGTTCTTC CASSRYDEQFF
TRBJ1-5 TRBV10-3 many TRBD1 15 TGTGCCATCCGGGACAGCGAACATAGCAATCAGCCCCAGCATTTT CAIRDSEHSNQPQHF
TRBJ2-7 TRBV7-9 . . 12 TGTGCCAGCAGCCAAACCCTTTACGAGCAGTACTTC CASSQTLYEQYF
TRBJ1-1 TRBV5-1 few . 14 TGCGCCAGCAGCTTACGCGACCGGAGCACTGAAGCTTTCTTT CASSLRDRSTEAFF
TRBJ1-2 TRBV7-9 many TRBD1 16 TGTGCCAGCAGCGCGTCACAGGGGGCGCATATATTCGGCTACACCTTC CASSASQGAHIFGYTF
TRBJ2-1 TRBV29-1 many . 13 TGCAGCGTTCCCCCGGGACTCTGGAATGAGCAGTTCTTC CSVPPGLWNEQFF
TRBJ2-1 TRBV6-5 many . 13 TGTGCCAGCAGTTACTCGAACGTTAATGAGCAGTTCTTC CASSYSNVNEQFF
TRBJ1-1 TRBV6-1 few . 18 TGTGCCAGCAGTGAACAAGGGGGGGGTATGTCTGAGACCACTGAAGCTTTCTTT CASSEQGGGMSETTEAFF
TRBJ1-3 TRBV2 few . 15 TGTGCCAGTTGGACCGACGCAGAGACTGGAAACACCATATATTTT CASWTDAETGNTIYF
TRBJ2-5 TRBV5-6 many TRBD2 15 TGTGCCAGCAGGCCACTAGCGGGAGGACAAGAGACCCAGTACTTC CASRPLAGGQETQYF
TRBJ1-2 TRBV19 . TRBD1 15 TGTGCCAGTCCCATCCCCCGCAGGGGGCTAAGAGGCTACACCTTC CASPIPRRGLRGYTF
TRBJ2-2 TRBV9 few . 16 TGTGCCAGCAGCGTAGAGCCCAGACCACAAACCGGGGAGCTGTTTTTT CASSVEPRPQTGELFF
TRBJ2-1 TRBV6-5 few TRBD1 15 TGTGCCAGCAGTACAGACAGGGGGCCTCGTGGTGAGCAGTTCTTC CASSTDRGPRGEQFF
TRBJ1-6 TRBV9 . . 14 TGTGCCAGCAGCGTAGGAACAGGGAGAGCACCCCTCCACTTT CASSVGTGRAPLHF
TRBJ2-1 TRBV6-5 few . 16 TGTGCCAGCAGTTACTCGATAGGCGAGACTTACAATGAGCAGTTCTTC CASSYSIGETYNEQFF
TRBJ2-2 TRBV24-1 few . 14 TGTGCCACCAGTGACCCTGGACTTTCCGGGGAGCTGTTTTTT CATSDPGLSGELFF
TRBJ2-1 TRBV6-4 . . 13 TGTGCCAGCAGTGACTCGATTGGTAGAGAGCAGTTCTTC CASSDSIGREQFF
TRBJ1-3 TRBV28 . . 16 TGTGCCAGCACCGAGACGGGGTTTGGGCAGGAAAACACCATATATTTT CASTETGFGQENTIYF
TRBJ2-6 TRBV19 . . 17 TGTGCCAGTAGTACAGACGAGGTGGGAACGTATGCCAACGTCCTGACTTTC CASSTDEVGTYANVLTF
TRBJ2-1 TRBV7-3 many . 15 TGTGCCAGCAGCTTAAACCCTAGTTTGGTCAATGAGCAGTTCTTC CASSLNPSLVNEQFF
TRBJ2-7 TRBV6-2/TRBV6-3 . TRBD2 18 TGTGCCAGCAATTTCCCGGGACAATTAGCGGGAGGCGCTGGGGAGCAGTACTTC CASNFPGQLAGGAGEQYF
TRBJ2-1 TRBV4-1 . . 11 TGCGCCAGCAGCCAGTCTCATGAGCAGTTCTTC CASSQSHEQFF
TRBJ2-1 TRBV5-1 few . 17 TGCGCCAGCAGCTTGTCGTTGAGAGCGGGCGCCTACAATGAGCAGTTCTTC CASSLSLRAGAYNEQFF
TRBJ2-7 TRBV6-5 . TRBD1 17 TGTGCCAGCAGTCCTTTCCCCGGGACAGGGGATTCTTACGAGCAGTACTTC CASSPFPGTGDSYEQYF
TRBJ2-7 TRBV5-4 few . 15 TGTGCCAGCAGAGAGGCAACGGGACACTCCTACGAGCAGTACTTC CASREATGHSYEQYF
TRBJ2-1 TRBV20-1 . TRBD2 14 TGCAGTGCGCGGACTAGCGGCTCCTACAATGAGCAGTTCTTC CSARTSGSYNEQFF
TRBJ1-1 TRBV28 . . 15 TGTGCCAGCAGTTCTACACAGGGTGGGAACACTGAAGCTTTCTTT CASSSTQGGNTEAFF
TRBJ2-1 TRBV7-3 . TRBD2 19 TGTGCCAGCAGCTTCCCGTGGCTAGCGGGAGGACCCTCCTACAATGAGCAGTTCTTC CASSFPWLAGGPSYNEQFF
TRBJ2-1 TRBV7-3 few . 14 TGTGCCAGCAGCTCCCCGCTAGCTCCTAATGAGCAGTTCTTC CASSSPLAPNEQFF
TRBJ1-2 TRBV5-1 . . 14 TGCGCCAGCAGCTTGGACGACAGTAACTATGGCTACACCTTC CASSLDDSNYGYTF
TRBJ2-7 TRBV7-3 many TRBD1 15 TGTGCCAGCAGCTTTGCCGGGACAGGGGGCTACGAGCAGTACTTC CASSFAGTGGYEQYF
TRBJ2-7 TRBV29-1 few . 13 TGCAGCGTTGGATCGAGCGAGTACTACGAGCAGTACTTC CSVGSSEYYEQYF
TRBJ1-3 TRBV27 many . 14 TGTGCCAGCAGTTTACAGGGTAGTGGAAACACCATATATTTT CASSLQGSGNTIYF
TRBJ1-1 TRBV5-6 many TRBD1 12 TGTGCCAGCAGCTACAGGGGGCCTGAAGCTTTCTTT CASSYRGPEAFF
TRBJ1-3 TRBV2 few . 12 TGTGCCAGCAAAGACGAAGGAAACACCATATATTTT CASKDEGNTIYF
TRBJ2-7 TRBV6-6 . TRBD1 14 TGTGCCAGCAGGACCGGGACAGGGCTTGGCGAGCAGTACTTC CASRTGTGLGEQYF
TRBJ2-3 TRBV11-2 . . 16 TGTGCCAGCAAAGTTTGGAGGGACTTAGGCACAGATACGCAGTATTTT CASKVWRDLGTDTQYF
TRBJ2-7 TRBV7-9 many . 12 TGTGCCAGCAGCTTAAGGTCCGACGAGCAGTACTTC CASSLRSDEQYF
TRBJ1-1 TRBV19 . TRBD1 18 TGTGCCAGTAGTAGAATCGGGACAGGGGGTGGCGTGAACACTGAAGCTTTCTTT CASSRIGTGGGVNTEAFF